A single T cell receptor beta chain is shown here with its context. The data derive from a study of T cell responses to AZD1222 COVID-19 vaccine. Profiled with immunoSEQ multiplex PCR; TCRdb holds only in-frame clones, not every one. The repertoire holds over 150,000 clones, about 91% seen once, with approximately 0.49% in the top ten. Trimming pared 0 bases from V and 1 base from J, leaving 21 bases between. The CDR3 runs 19 residues. Germline V gene lookup returns CDR1 SGHTA and CDR2 FQGTGA. This clonotype was obtained from an adult in good health. The material sequenced was peripheral blood, taken on day 0 of AZD1222 vaccination. This sequence joins TRBV7-3 and TRBJ2-5; D is possibly TRBD1 or TRBD2 (5 bases each). The CDR3 coding sequence is TGTGCCAGCAGCTTAACGGGGGACCTTAACCGGGGCCCCCAAGAGACCCAGTACTTC. Protein sequence: CASSLTGDLNRGPQETQYF. Drawing the rest from reference TRBV7-3 and TRBJ2-5, the complete variable domain is GAGVSQTPSNKVTEKGKYVELRCDPISGHTALYWYRQSLGQGPEFLIYFQGTGAADDSGLPNDRFFAVRPEGSVSTLKIQRTERGDSAVYLCASSLTGDLNRGPQETQYFGPGTRLLVL.